The 24 T cell receptor beta chains in this list originate from one sample, sequenced in a study of cytomegalovirus exposure and HLA in healthy donors. Amplification used 60 Vbeta primers and 13 Jbeta primers. Method: immunoSEQ multiplex PCR; TCRdb's copy keeps in-frame clones and lacks some. Of under 150,000 clones listed, roughly three quarters were seen once; the top ten hold approximately 4%. Sequences were obtained from PBMCs. The receptors here all came from a man younger than 45 in good health and CMV-seropositive.

V gene TRBV5-8 combines with J gene TRBJ2-5, with TRBD2 matching over 12 bases. The CDR3 is 17 amino acids. Germline lookup yields CDR1 SGHTS and CDR2 YDEGEE. With V trimmed by 4 bases and J by 5 bases, 12 bases remained unmatched. CDR3 coding DNA: TGTGCCAGCAGCCTGACTAGCGGGGGCAAATGGTGGGAGACCCAGTACTTC. Translation: CASSLTSGGKWWETQYF.

This clone was seen only a few times. The chain has TRBV2 and TRBJ2-5, with a tentative D call TRBD2 (5 bases). This CDR3 has 14 residues. In germline, CDR1 is SNHLY, CDR2 FYNNEI. Deletions cut 3 bases from V and 3 bases from J, with 11 bases between. CDR3 coding DNA: TGTGCCAGCAGTGAGAGGGTGGGGAAAGAGACCCAGTACTTC. The encoded protein is CASSERVGKETQYF.

The J gene is TRBJ2-7, the V gene TRBV10-3, with D possibly matching TRBD1 (6 bases). Germline CDR1 is ENHRY and CDR2 is SYGVKD. Between the trimmed V and J ends, which lost 3 bases and 4 bases, there was a span of 10 bases. The CDR3 extends over 13 amino acids. This CDR3 is CAISEPTGYEQYF. The CDR3 DNA reads TGTGCCATCAGTGAACCGACAGGATACGAGCAGTACTTC.

This clone was seen a single time. The CDR3 is CASSHQGGDYNEQFF. CDR3 coding DNA: TGTGCCAGCAGTCACCAGGGAGGAGACTACAATGAGCAGTTCTTC. This chain links TRBV6-5 with TRBJ2-1; a weak D match, TRBD2 (6 bases). Germline CDR1 MNHEY, CDR2 SVGAGI. V was shortened by 5 bases and J by 3 bases, with 14 bases between the two germline ends. The CDR3 totals 15 residues.

The chain employs TRBV4-3 and TRBJ2-7; TRBD1 is a possible D gene (5 bases). CDR1 is LGHNA, CDR2 YSLEER, per germline. There are 16 residues in the CDR3. Trimming pared 0 bases from V and 5 bases from J, leaving 17 bases between. CDR3 sequence: CASSQDRAGAPDEQYF. CDR3 DNA: TGCGCCAGCAGCCAAGATAGGGCTGGGGCTCCGGACGAGCAGTACTTC.

The chain couples TRBV5-1 to TRBJ1-2, with 10 bases matching TRBD1. The length of the CDR3 is 15 residues. V was pared by 4 bases and J by 4 bases, with 7 bases of the junction left unmatched. CDR1 is SGHRS and CDR2 is YFSETQ in the germline V gene. The CDR3 spells CASSRDRGSGYGYTF. DNA of the CDR3: TGCGCCAGCAGCAGGGACAGGGGTTCCGGCTATGGCTACACCTTC. The full variable domain, with the rest looked up from reference TRBV5-1 and TRBJ1-2, is KAGVTQTPRYLIKTRGQQVTLSCSPISGHRSVSWYQQTPGQGLQFLFEYFSETQRNKGNFPGRFSGRQFSNSRSEMNVSTLELGDSALYLCASSRDRGSGYGYTFGSGTRLTVV.

This chain links TRBV7-2 with TRBJ1-2; the D gene is possibly TRBD1 (6 bases). The CDR3 loop spans 15 amino acids. V lost 3 bases and J 7 bases, leaving 18 bases between the germline ends. The germline gives CDR1 SGHTA, CDR2 FQGNSA. The CDR3 protein is CASSLADFSGAGYTF. Here the CDR3 DNA reads TGTGCCAGCAGCTTGGCCGACTTCTCAGGGGCTGGCTACACCTTC. The complete variable domain, with remaining parts taken from reference TRBV7-2 and TRBJ1-2, reads GAGVSQSPSNKVTEKGKDVELRCDPISGHTALYWYRQSLGQGLEFLIYFQGNSAPDKSGLPSDRFSAERTGGSVSTLTIQRTQQEDSAVYLCASSLADFSGAGYTFGSGTRLTVV.

The rearrangement links TRBV19 to TRBJ2-1; D is perhaps TRBD1 (7 bases). The CDR3 covers 13 residues. The V end lost 3 bases, the J end lost 9 bases, and 12 bases lay between the germline ends. Germline CDR1 and CDR2: LNHDA and SQIVND (reference sequence). The CDR3 bases are TGTGCCAGTAGTATCGGAGGGGGCACTGAGCAGTTCTTC. It translates to CASSIGGGTEQFF.

The chain recombines TRBV9 with TRBJ2-3, with TRBD1 matching over 7 bases. The CDR3 extends over 15 amino acids. From germline, CDR1 is SGDLS and CDR2 YYNGEE. J was trimmed by 4 bases and V by 3 bases; bases with no gene match: 8. The CDR3 reads CASSDTTGLADTQYF. The CDR3 region has the DNA TGTGCCAGCAGCGATACGACAGGGTTGGCAGATACGCAGTATTTT.

The gene calls are TRBV10-3 and TRBJ2-3; 13 bases match TRBD2. The germline V gene has CDR1 ENHRY and CDR2 SYGVKD. J lost 3 bases, V lost 3 bases, and 6 bases had no gene match. CDR3 length: 17 residues. Here the CDR3 DNA reads TGTGCCATCAGTGAAGGACTAGCGGGAGACAGAACAGATACGCAGTATTTT. It specifies CAISEGLAGDRTDTQYF.

The chain has TRBV30 and TRBJ1-1, with D tentatively TRBD1 (6 bases). The CDR3 length is 14 residues. Germline loops: CDR1 GTSNPN, CDR2 SVGIG (reference sequence). Trimming removed 3 bases at V and 4 bases at J, with 15 bases between. In DNA form, the CDR3 reads TGTGCCTGGAGCCCCGGTTGGGGGCGCACTGAAGCTTTCTTT. It yields the protein CAWSPGWGRTEAFF.

The chain couples TRBV5-6 to TRBJ2-7, with 7 bases fitting TRBD1. The V gene's germline CDR1 is SGHDT and CDR2 YYEEEE. Losses at the gene ends were 4 bases for V and 4 bases for J; bases not matched to a gene: 2. CDR3 length: 12 residues. As DNA, the CDR3 is TGTGCCAGCAGCCACAGGGGATACGAGCAGTACTTC. Its translation: CASSHRGYEQYF.

V and J are TRBV19 and TRBJ1-6, with D possibly matching TRBD1 (6 bases). Germline CDR1 and CDR2: LNHDA and SQIVND (reference sequence). The CDR3 has 15 residues. Deletions cut 5 bases from V and 5 bases from J, with 13 bases between. The CDR3 nucleotides are TGTGCCAGTAGTTTTGTTGACAGGAATAATTCACCCCTCCACTTT. This codes for CASSFVDRNNSPLHF.

The rearrangement uses TRBV6-4 and TRBJ2-3, with D uncertain. The length of the CDR3 is 13 residues. The germline CDR1 and CDR2 sequences are MRHNA and SNTAGT. Deletions cut 3 bases from V and 4 bases from J, with 8 bases between. The CDR3 loop is CASSEERADTQYF. DNA for the CDR3: TGTGCCAGCAGTGAGGAGAGAGCAGATACGCAGTATTTT.

V gene TRBV19 combines with J gene TRBJ1-5; 9 bases line up with TRBD1. The V gene end was trimmed by 4 bases and the J gene end by 3 bases; junction bases not matched to a gene: 7. In germline, CDR1 is LNHDA, CDR2 SQIVND (reference sequence). This CDR3 region has 16 residues. As DNA, the CDR3 is TGTGCCAGTAGTAAGGACAGGGGACTACCCAATCAGCCCCAGCATTTT. Protein product: CASSKDRGLPNQPQHF.

This clone appeared a single time. The chain uses TRBV6-5 and TRBJ2-7, with D perhaps matching TRBD1 (7 bases). Trimming removed 6 bases from V and 4 bases from J, with 16 bases in between. CDR3 size: 14 residues. In germline, CDR1 is MNHEY, CDR2 SVGAGI. As DNA, the CDR3 is TGTGCCAGCAGCCCCGGAGGGACAGCTTACGAGCAGTACTTC. This codes for CASSPGGTAYEQYF.

This rearrangement joins TRBV7-2 to TRBJ1-1; D remains ambiguous. The V end was cut by 5 bases, the J end by 7 bases, with 14 bases between. CDR3 size: 13 residues. CDR1 is SGHTA and CDR2 is FQGNSA in the germline V gene. Written as DNA, the CDR3 is TGTGCCAGCAGCCTTAGCGGCTCGGATGAAGCTTTCTTT. Its protein is CASSLSGSDEAFF.

The V gene is TRBV7-2, the J gene TRBJ2-2; D call uncertain. V was trimmed by 0 bases and J by 5 bases, leaving 16 bases between them. The CDR3 spans 17 residues. The germline V gene encodes CDR1 SGHTA and CDR2 FQGNSA. CDR3 loop: CASSLAPSGLRTGELFF. CDR3 DNA: TGTGCCAGCAGCTTAGCACCGTCGGGTCTGCGAACCGGGGAGCTGTTTTTT.

The sample holds a few counts of this clone. CDR3 bases: TGTGCCAGCAGCCCAGGGGTTAGCTCCTACAATGAGCAGTTCTTC. This gives the protein CASSPGVSSYNEQFF. The V call is TRBV7-2, the J call TRBJ2-1; D might be TRBD1 (6 bases). CDR1 is SGHTA and CDR2 is FQGNSA in the germline V gene. The CDR3 runs 15 residues. Trimming took 5 bases from V and 0 from J, leaving 11 bases between them.

This clone was seen a single time. The CDR3 DNA reads as TGTGCCTGGAGTGTATTCGACGGGGTTGGCTACACCTTC. It translates to CAWSVFDGVGYTF. The chain has TRBV30 and TRBJ1-2; D ambiguous. The germline gives CDR1 GTSNPN, CDR2 SVGIG (reference sequence). V gave up 0 bases and J gave up 7 bases, with 12 bases separating them. The CDR3 runs to 13 residues. The variable domain in full, completed from reference TRBV30 and TRBJ1-2, reads SQTIHQWPATLVQPVGSPLSLECTVEGTSNPNLYWYRQAAGRGLQLLFYSVGIGQISSEVPQNLSASRPQDRQFILSSKKLLLSDSGFYLCAWSVFDGVGYTFGSGTRLTVV.

This chain joins TRBV11-3 and TRBJ2-5, with D tentatively TRBD1 (7 bases). The J call is in doubt because the DNA end fits TRBJ2-7 better. The CDR3 contains 13 residues. The V gene's germline CDR1 is SGHNT and CDR2 YENEEA. As DNA, the CDR3 is TGTGCCAGCAGCCCCAGGGGGGTTGGCGAGCAGTACTTC. Its protein product is CASSPRGVGEQYF.

V is TRBV2 and J is TRBJ2-5; TRBD2 might be the D (5 bases). V lost 2 bases to trimming and J lost 5 bases, with 12 bases between them. Germline V CDR1 and CDR2: SNHLY, FYNNEI. This CDR3 is built from 14 residues. The CDR3 is CASSELAGGETQYF. For the CDR3, the DNA is TGTGCCAGCAGTGAACTAGCAGGAGGCGAGACCCAGTACTTC.

The chain employs TRBV11-1 and TRBJ2-5, with unresolved D. From germline, CDR1 is SGHAT and CDR2 FQDESV (reference sequence). V lost 11 bases to trimming and J lost 2 bases, with 12 bases between them. The CDR3 runs to 12 residues. This chain's CDR3 is CAVRFDQETQYF. For the CDR3, the DNA is TGTGCCGTCCGGTTCGATCAAGAGACCCAGTACTTC.

The V and J genes are TRBV4-3 and TRBJ2-3; 9 bases fit TRBD1. This CDR3 spans 14 amino acids. Germline CDR1 and CDR2: LGHNA and YSLEER. The ends lost 10 bases at V and 2 bases at J; junction bases unmatched: 7. CDR3 bases: TGCGCCAATAGACAGGGGGAGGACACAGATACGCAGTATTTT. Its translation is CANRQGEDTDTQYF.